This entry is about one TCR beta chain. This record comes from a study of high-grade serous ovarian cancer treatment subgroups. Germline V gives CDR1 SGHTA, CDR2 FQGNSA. V lost 1 base, J lost 0 bases, and 7 bases lay in between. The CDR3 is 15 residues long. Tumor samples were taken before definitive surgery or chemotherapy. Repertoires were generated with immunoSEQ multiplex PCR, while TCRdb's copy carries only in-frame clones and drops some. The sample holds about 33,000 clones, over 60% seen once. This TCR was recovered from a human donor with high-grade serous ovarian cancer. V usage is TRBV7-2 and J usage is TRBJ1-3, with D hard to call. The sequenced sample consisted of tumor tissue. Written as DNA, the CDR3 is TGTGCCAGCAGCTTAGACCAGGACTCTGGAAACACCATATATTTT. Its translation is CASSLDQDSGNTIYF. The full variable domain, in which reference TRBV7-2 and TRBJ1-3 provide the parts outside the CDR3, is GAGVSQSPSNKVTEKGKDVELRCDPISGHTALYWYRQSLGQGLEFLIYFQGNSAPDKSGLPSDRFSAERTGGSVSTLTIQRTQQEDSAVYLCASSLDQDSGNTIYFGEGSWLTVV.